This T cell receptor beta chain was sequenced during a study of T-cell reconstitution after alpha-beta-depleted transplantation in children. Study conclusions and caveats: Several hundred graft clones that had expanded were reportedly the source of alpha-beta T cells about two months after transplant. T-cell counts and diversity were attributed mostly to newly produced T cells one year after transplant.

Germline CDR1 reads DFQATT; CDR2 reads SNEGSKA (reference sequence). The CDR3 loop spans 12 amino acids. Preparing the TCRbeta library involved the use of unique molecular identifiers. TCRdb passed the PCR reads through MiXCR, listing each CDR3 protein once. Here the sample spans 780,000 or so distinct CDR3 sequences, roughly 15% being singletons. On this clonotype itself: The antigen remains unidentified.

This specimen consisted of PBMCs, mostly from graft donor cells, obtained 360 days after TCRalphabeta/CD19-depleted stem cell transplant. V and J are TRBV20-1 and TRBJ2-5; D perhaps matches TRBD2 (5 bases). This sequence originates from a male patient between 5 and 17 years old who had a stem cell transplant for acute lymphoblastic leukemia, so the T cells may come from the graft donor. The DNA of the CDR3 is TGCAGCTTTGGGCTAGCAGGAGAGACCCAGTACTTC. Encoded protein: CSFGLAGETQYF.